The present T cell receptor beta chain was sequenced within a study of T cell repertoires in cytomegalovirus infection. Germline CDR1 and CDR2: MNHEY and SVGAGI. V was shortened by 2 bases and J by 6 bases, with 17 bases between the two germline ends. The CDR3 contains 16 residues. Via MiXCR, TCRdb re-called the reads, giving one row per CDR3 protein. This table has hundreds of thousands of distinct CDR3 sequences, 20% to 25% appearing once. This clonotype was observed a handful of times. The TCR was taken from a human donor in good health (CMV status not recorded). Some clones in this sample may be carry-over from other donors' samples. This chain joins TRBV6-5 and TRBJ2-1; D perhaps matches TRBD1 (5 bases). What was sequenced was CD8+ T cells from PBMCs. The CDR3 DNA follows: TGTGCCAGCAGTTACAACGCCAGGGCAGGTTCCAATGAGCAGTTCTTC. It translates to CASSYNARAGSNEQFF.